This T cell receptor (beta chain) was obtained from a study of shared clonotypes between healthy human individuals. Germline V lookup: CDR1 SGHVS, CDR2 FNYEAQ. V was pared by 5 bases and J by 6 bases, with 20 bases between. This CDR3 has 16 residues. Assay: immunoSEQ multiplex PCR; the TCRdb copy retains only in-frame clones and omits some. The table includes 1,400,000 or so clones, 97% to 99% detected once. Sample: naive CD4+ T cells sorted from blood. Subset denoted: CD45RA+ positively selected. The rearrangement uses TRBV7-6 and TRBJ2-1; possible D gene TRBD1, 6 bases. The receptor's source is a man between 25 and 39 years old in good health. The CDR3 sequence is CASSPQTGILSNEQFF. In DNA form, the CDR3 reads TGTGCCAGCAGCCCCCAGACAGGAATCCTCTCCAATGAGCAGTTCTTC.